The T cell receptor (beta chain) under discussion was sequenced for a study of T-cell memory formation after mild COVID-19. TCRdb reprocessed the 5' RACE reads via MiXCR and lists one record per CDR3 protein. The table lists about 400,000 distinct CDR3 sequences, 20% to 30% of them singletons. The CDR3 length is 14 residues. V lost 6 bases, J lost 2 bases, and 14 bases lay in between. Looked up from germline, CDR1 is SGHRS and CDR2 is YFSETQ. The chain employs TRBV5-1 and TRBJ2-5; a possible D gene is TRBD2 (6 bases). The clonotype comes from an adult woman who had mild COVID-19 (a few samples of this study predate the infection). Cell type and time point are not known. The sequencing sample was made of PBMCs or a T cell subset sorted from them (not recorded which). CDR3 sequence reads: CASTLLAGQETQYF. CDR3 sequence (DNA): TGCGCCAGCACTCTTCTGGCGGGGCAAGAGACCCAGTACTTC.